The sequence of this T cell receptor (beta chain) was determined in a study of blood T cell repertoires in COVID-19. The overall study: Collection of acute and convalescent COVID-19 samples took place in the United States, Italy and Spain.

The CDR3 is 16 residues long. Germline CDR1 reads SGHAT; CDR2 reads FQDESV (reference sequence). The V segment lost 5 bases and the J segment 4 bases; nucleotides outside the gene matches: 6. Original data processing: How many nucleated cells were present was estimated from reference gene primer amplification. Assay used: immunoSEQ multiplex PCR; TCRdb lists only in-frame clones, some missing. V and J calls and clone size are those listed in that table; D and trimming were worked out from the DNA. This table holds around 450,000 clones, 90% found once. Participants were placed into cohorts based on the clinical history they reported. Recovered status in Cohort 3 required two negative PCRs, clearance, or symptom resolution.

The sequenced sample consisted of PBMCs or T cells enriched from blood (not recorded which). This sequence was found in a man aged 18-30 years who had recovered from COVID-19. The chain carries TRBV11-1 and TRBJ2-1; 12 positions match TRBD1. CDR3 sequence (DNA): TGTGCCAGCAGCCCGGGACAGGGGGCCGGTTACAATGAGCAGTTCTTC. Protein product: CASSPGQGAGYNEQFF.